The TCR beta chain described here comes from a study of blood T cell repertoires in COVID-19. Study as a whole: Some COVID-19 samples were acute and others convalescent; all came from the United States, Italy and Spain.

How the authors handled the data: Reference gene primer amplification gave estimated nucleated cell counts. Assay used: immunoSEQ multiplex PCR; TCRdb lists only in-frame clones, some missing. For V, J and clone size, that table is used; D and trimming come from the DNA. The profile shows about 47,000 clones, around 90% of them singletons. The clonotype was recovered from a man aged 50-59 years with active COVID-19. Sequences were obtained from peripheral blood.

The chain's CDR3 is CASSHYLGRGGEAFF. Written as DNA, the CDR3 is TGTGCCAGCAGCCACTACCTCGGTAGGGGTGGTGAAGCTTTCTTT. The chain carries TRBV3-1 (or the pseudogene TRBV3-2) and TRBJ1-1, with a weak D call TRBD1 (5 bases). The CDR3 runs to 15 residues. Trimming cost V 3 bases and J 7 bases, with 18 bases left between them. Germline loops: CDR1 LGHDT, CDR2 YNNKEL (reference sequence).